This T cell receptor (beta chain) stems from a study of T cell responses to AZD1222 COVID-19 vaccine. Germline assignment: CDR1 PRHDT and CDR2 FYEKMQ (reference sequence). The V and J ends lost 6 bases and 3 bases respectively, with 15 bases between them. The CDR3 runs 15 residues. Study-level points and caveats: Of the AZD1222 recipients, only 5 or 6 were seropositive at baseline. Repertoire collection took place solely once the T cell response had peaked. The donor cohort was predominantly white British with a female majority, and clonal diversity may have been underestimated.

Of note for this clone: Its antigen remains unknown.

Data came from immunoSEQ multiplex PCR; TCRdb stores just in-frame clones and leaves some out. The sample includes roughly 140,000 clones, 90% seen only once; the top ten take about 1.7%. This sample comprised peripheral blood, obtained on day 0 of AZD1222 vaccination. This chain connects TRBV13 to TRBJ2-1, with a possible D match to TRBD1 (7 bases). The clonotype was recovered from an adult in good health. CDR3 protein: CASSRGLANYNEQFF. The CDR3 bases are TGTGCCAGCAGTAGGGGGCTAGCGAACTACAATGAGCAGTTCTTC.